One sample yielded the 15 T cell receptor beta chains listed below, sequenced in a study of patients and donors after allogeneic stem cell transplantation. TCRdb reprocessed the RT-PCR reads with MiXCR, giving one entry per CDR3 protein. The data contain 150,000 to 200,000 distinct CDR3 sequences, around 41% of them singletons. The source material was blood, either unsorted or a sorted T cell fraction (not recorded which). All receptors come from a human donor who was either an allogeneic HSCT recipient or a stem cell or donor lymphocyte infusion donor (not recorded which). It is not recorded whose cells these are; they may come from a transplant donor.

The chain recombines TRBV6-2 or TRBV6-3 with TRBJ2-7; D ambiguous. The length of the CDR3 is 12 residues. The germline gives CDR1 MNHEY, CDR2 SVGEGT. V lost 5 bases and J lost 6, with 11 bases in between. The CDR3 protein is CASSDGAGEQYF. CDR3 sequence (DNA): TGTGCCAGCAGTGACGGAGCAGGCGAGCAGTACTTC.

The chain combines TRBV6-2 or TRBV6-3 with TRBJ2-1; 14 bases are a match to TRBD2. The CDR3 has 17 residues. Germline V CDR1 and CDR2: MNHEY, SVGEGT. J lost 2 bases, V lost 6 bases, and 6 bases had no gene match. Written as DNA, the CDR3 is TGTGCCAGCAGCATCGGGACTAGCGGGAGACCCTACAATGAGCAGTTCTTC. This gives the protein CASSIGTSGRPYNEQFF.

This clonotype came up a few times. The rearrangement links TRBV28 to TRBJ2-3, with 10 positions matching TRBD2. V was pared by 2 bases and J by 6 bases, with 5 bases of the junction left unmatched. Germline assignment: CDR1 MDHEN and CDR2 SYDVKM. This CDR3 has 15 amino acids. The CDR3 DNA sequence: TGTGCCAGCAGTTTACTAGCGGGAGCGAGGGATACGCAGTATTTT. Amino acid sequence: CASSLLAGARDTQYF.

The V call is TRBV12-3 or TRBV12-4, the J call TRBJ1-1; maybe TRBD1 (5 bases). The CDR3 covers 16 residues. V lost 4 bases and J 1 base, leaving 16 bases between the germline ends. CDR3 in DNA: TGTGCCAGCAGTTCCGAGGGGCGTTTGGAGAACACTGAAGCTTTCTTT. Its protein is CASSSEGRLENTEAFF.

The CDR3 loop reads CASSYSYRVTGELFF. In nucleotides, the CDR3 is TGTGCCAGCAGTTACTCCTACAGGGTCACCGGGGAGCTGTTTTTT. The chain couples TRBV6-5 to TRBJ2-2; perhaps TRBD1 as D (6 bases). Deletions cut 0 bases from V and 4 bases from J, with 9 bases between. This CDR3 has 15 residues. Germline CDR1 and CDR2: MNHEY and SVGAGI.

This chain connects TRBV7-2 to TRBJ2-3; 7 bases fit TRBD2. With V trimmed by 4 bases and J by 2 bases, 9 bases remained unmatched. CDR3 size: 16 residues. The germline V gene encodes CDR1 SGHTA and CDR2 FQGNSA. CDR3 coding DNA: TGTGCCAGCAGCTCCAGACCTAGCGGTATCACAGATACGCAGTATTTT. It yields the protein CASSSRPSGITDTQYF. The full variable domain, its missing parts supplied by reference TRBV7-2 and TRBJ2-3, is GAGVSQSPSNKVTEKGKDVELRCDPISGHTALYWYRQSLGQGLEFLIYFQGNSAPDKSGLPSDRFSAERTGGSVSTLTIQRTQQEDSAVYLCASSSRPSGITDTQYFGPGTRLTVL.

The chain carries TRBV6-5 and TRBJ2-7, with D uncertain. CDR3 length: 14 residues. Trimming removed 0 bases at V and 0 bases at J, with 6 bases between. Germline lookup yields CDR1 MNHEY and CDR2 SVGAGI. The CDR3 region is CASSYSGSSYEQYF. The CDR3 DNA sequence: TGTGCCAGCAGTTACTCCGGCTCCTCCTACGAGCAGTACTTC.

The sample holds many counts of this clonotype. The genes are TRBV12-3 or TRBV12-4 and TRBJ1-3, with a possible D match to TRBD1 (6 bases). There are 11 residues in the CDR3. The V end was cut by 11 bases, the J end by 3 bases, with 8 bases between. The CDR3 is CAGGGGNTIYF. The CDR3, as DNA: TGTGCCGGGGGCGGTGGAAACACCATATATTTT.

The chain couples TRBV3-1 to TRBJ2-7; D is perhaps TRBD2 (5 bases). V lost 4 bases and J lost 1, with 20 bases in between. Per germline, CDR1 LGHDT and CDR2 YNNKEL (reference sequence). The CDR3 has 17 residues. The CDR3: CASSRHPASPLSYEQYF. The CDR3 region has the DNA TGTGCCAGCAGCCGACACCCTGCTAGCCCTCTGTCCTACGAGCAGTACTTC.

The rearrangement links TRBV27 to TRBJ1-4, with D hard to call. The CDR3 spans 15 residues. CDR1 is MNHEY, CDR2 SMNVEV, per germline (reference sequence). Between the trimmed V and J ends, which lost 7 bases and 0 bases, there was a span of 12 bases. Here the CDR3 reads CASTYLPATNEKLFF. The CDR3 bases are TGTGCCAGCACTTATCTCCCTGCAACTAATGAAAAACTGTTTTTT.

This clonotype was detected only a few times. The rearrangement uses TRBV29-1 and TRBJ1-2; unclear D gene. Germline V CDR1 and CDR2: SQVTM, ANQGSEA. CDR3 length equals 10 residues. V was shortened by 6 bases and J by 3 bases, with 5 bases between the two germline ends. CDR3 in DNA: TGCAGCGTGGATGACTATGGCTACACCTTC. Protein: CSVDDYGYTF. Full variable domain (missing parts from reference TRBV29-1 and TRBJ1-2): SAVISQKPSRDICQRGTSLTIQCQVDSQVTMMFWYRQQPGQSLTLIATANQGSEATYESGFVIDKFPISRPNLTFSTLTVSNMSPEDSSIYLCSVDDYGYTFGSGTRLTVV.

The table lists this clonotype with a count of one. This chain connects TRBV5-6 to TRBJ2-3, with 13 bases that match TRBD2. J gave up 6 bases and V 2 bases, and 3 bases lay outside the gene matches. The germline V gene encodes CDR1 SGHDT and CDR2 YYEEEE. The CDR3 runs 15 residues. The CDR3 protein is CASSFGLAGEDTQYF. Here the CDR3 DNA reads TGTGCCAGCAGCTTCGGACTAGCGGGAGAGGATACGCAGTATTTT.

V is TRBV5-1 and J is TRBJ2-5; D possibly corresponds to TRBD2 (6 bases). The V gene lost 2 bases and the J gene lost 4 bases, with 15 bases spanning the gap. Germline loops: CDR1 SGHRS, CDR2 YFSETQ. CDR3 length: 15 residues. The CDR3 protein is CASSLVAVSGETQYF. The CDR3, as DNA: TGCGCCAGCAGCTTAGTAGCGGTATCTGGAGAGACCCAGTACTTC.

V and J are TRBV6-5 and TRBJ1-2; TRBD1 is a possible D gene (5 bases). Germline loops: CDR1 MNHEY, CDR2 SVGAGI. CDR3 length: 16 residues. V shed 7 bases and J shed 3 bases, with 21 bases lying between them. CDR3 coding DNA: TGTGCCAGCAACGCTATGGCCGCAGGAGGGGACTATGGCTACACCTTC. This translates into CASNAMAAGGDYGYTF.

This clonotype has only a few counts. This chain connects TRBV7-8 to TRBJ2-5, with 8 bases lining up with TRBD1. The germline V gene has CDR1 SGHVS and CDR2 FQNEAQ. Trimming removed 5 bases from V and 4 bases from J; junction bases left unmatched: 12. The CDR3 is 16 residues long. In nucleotides, the CDR3 is TGTGCCAGCAGCACACATGCCTACAGGGGGACAGAGACCCAGTACTTC. Its protein product is CASSTHAYRGTETQYF.